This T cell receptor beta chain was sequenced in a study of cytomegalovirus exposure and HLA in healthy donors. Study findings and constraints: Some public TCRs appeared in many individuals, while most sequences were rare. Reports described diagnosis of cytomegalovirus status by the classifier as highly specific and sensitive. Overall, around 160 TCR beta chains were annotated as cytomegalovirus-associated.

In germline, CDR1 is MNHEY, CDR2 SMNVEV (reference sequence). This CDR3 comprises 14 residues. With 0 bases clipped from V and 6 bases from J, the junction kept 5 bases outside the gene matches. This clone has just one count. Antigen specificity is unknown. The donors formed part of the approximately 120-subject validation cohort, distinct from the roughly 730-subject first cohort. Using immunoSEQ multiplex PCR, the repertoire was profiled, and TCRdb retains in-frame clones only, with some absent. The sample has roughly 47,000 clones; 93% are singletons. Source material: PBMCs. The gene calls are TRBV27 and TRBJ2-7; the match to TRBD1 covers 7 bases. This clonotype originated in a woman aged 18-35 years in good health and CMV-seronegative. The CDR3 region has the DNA TGTGCCAGCAGTTTATCAGGGGGCGAGGGCGAGCAGTACTTC. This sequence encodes CASSLSGGEGEQYF.